This T cell receptor (beta chain) was captured in a study of monozygotic twins with inflammatory bowel disease. TCRdb reprocessed the 5' RACE reads and stores each CDR3 protein as one record, lacking DNA. The specimen's table records nearly 450,000 distinct CDR3 sequences. This CDR3 has 16 amino acids. Germline assignment: CDR1 LGHNA and CDR2 YSLEER. The chain combines TRBV4-3 with TRBJ2-3; TCRdb lists TRBD1, though no DNA is available to test this call. The origin of this receptor is a human donor with ulcerative colitis or Crohn's disease, or a healthy co-twin of an affected twin (not recorded which). The sequencing input was blood. The CDR3 spells CASSHRTRADTDTQYF.